The sequence of this TCR beta chain was determined in a study of blood T cell repertoires in COVID-19. Study-wide context: Both acute and convalescent COVID-19 samples were obtained from the United States, Italy and Spain. Sample material is recorded as cDNA or gDNA derived from T cells, B-cell-depleted T cells, or PBMCs.

Profiling relied on immunoSEQ multiplex PCR, and the TCRdb table lists in-frame clones only, not all of them. The data hold about 82,000 clones, with about 76% observed a single time. The sequenced material came from peripheral blood. This receptor was obtained from a man at least 80 years old with acute or convalescent COVID-19.

The DNA for the CDR3 is TGCGCCAGCAGCTCCCGGACAGGCAACTACGAGCAGTACTTC. Translated: CASSSRTGNYEQYF. The chain is built from TRBV5-1 and TRBJ2-7, with TRBD1 matching 7 bases. The CDR3 contains 14 residues. The J segment lost 3 bases and the V segment lost 3 bases, leaving 6 bases of the junction unmatched. The germline CDR1 and CDR2 sequences are SGHRS and YFSETQ.